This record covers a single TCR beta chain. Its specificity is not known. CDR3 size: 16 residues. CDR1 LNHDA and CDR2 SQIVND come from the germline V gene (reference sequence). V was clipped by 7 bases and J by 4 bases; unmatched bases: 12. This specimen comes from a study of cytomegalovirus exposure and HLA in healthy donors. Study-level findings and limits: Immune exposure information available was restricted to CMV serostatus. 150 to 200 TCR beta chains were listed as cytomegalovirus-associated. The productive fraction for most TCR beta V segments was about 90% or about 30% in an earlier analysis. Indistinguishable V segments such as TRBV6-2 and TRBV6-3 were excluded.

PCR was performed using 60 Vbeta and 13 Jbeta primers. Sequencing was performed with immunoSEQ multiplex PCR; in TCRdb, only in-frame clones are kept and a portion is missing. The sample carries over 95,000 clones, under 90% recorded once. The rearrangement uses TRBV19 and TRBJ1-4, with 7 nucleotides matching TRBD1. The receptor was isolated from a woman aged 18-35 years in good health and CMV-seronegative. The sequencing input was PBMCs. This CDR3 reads CASTPEGGGNNEKLFF. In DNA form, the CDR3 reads TGTGCCAGTACTCCGGAAGGGGGCGGCAATAATGAAAAACTGTTTTTT.